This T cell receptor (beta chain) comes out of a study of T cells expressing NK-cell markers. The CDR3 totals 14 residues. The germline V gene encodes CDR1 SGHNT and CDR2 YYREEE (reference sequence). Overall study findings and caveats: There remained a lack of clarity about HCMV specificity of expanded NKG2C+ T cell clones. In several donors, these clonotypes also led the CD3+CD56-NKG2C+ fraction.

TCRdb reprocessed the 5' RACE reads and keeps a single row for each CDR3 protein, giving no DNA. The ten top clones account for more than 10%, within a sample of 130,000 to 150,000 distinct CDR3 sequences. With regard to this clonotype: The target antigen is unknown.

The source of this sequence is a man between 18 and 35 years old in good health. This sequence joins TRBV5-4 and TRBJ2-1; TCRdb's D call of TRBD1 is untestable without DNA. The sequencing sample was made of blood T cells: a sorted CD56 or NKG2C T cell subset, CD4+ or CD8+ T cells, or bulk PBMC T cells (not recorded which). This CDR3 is CASTEGGLNNEQFF.